Each of the 17 T cell receptor beta chains below was sequenced from the same sample in a study of a mutant IDH1 vaccine in newly diagnosed glioma. Time point meaning: week 5, during vaccination. What each vaccine dose contained was 300 ug of mutant IDH1 20-mer peptide, accompanied by topical imiquimod. For these TCRs, the target antigens are not known. Clones were read by immunoSEQ multiplex PCR, and TCRdb kept only the in-frame ones, dropping some. The sample holds fewer than 35,000 clones, around 58% seen once. This sample comprised PBMCs, obtained from a glioma patient whose treatment included an IDH1 peptide vaccine. The source of these receptors is a woman in her late teens or twenties with glioma.

This clone was observed a handful of times. This chain joins TRBV28 and TRBJ2-1; TRBD2 aligns across 8 bases. V was clipped by 2 bases and J by 5 bases; unmatched bases: 20. In germline, CDR1 is MDHEN, CDR2 SYDVKM. This CDR3 region has 20 residues. This chain's CDR3 is CASSLSRQMAPGTRHNEQFF. CDR3 in DNA: TGTGCCAGCAGTTTAAGCCGGCAAATGGCCCCCGGGACTAGACACAATGAGCAGTTCTTC.

This clone has only a few counts. V is TRBV7-9 and J is TRBJ2-5; a possible D gene is TRBD1 (6 bases). Trimming left V 7 bases short and J 6 bases short, with 18 bases between. The CDR3 loop spans 14 amino acids. Germline CDR1 reads SEHNR; CDR2 reads FQNEAQ (reference sequence). This chain's CDR3 is CASTLRGSAQTQYF. The CDR3, as DNA: TGTGCCAGCACCCTGAGGGGGAGCGCCCAGACCCAGTACTTC.

This rearrangement joins TRBV28 to TRBJ2-2; D is undetermined. The V end lost 1 base, the J end lost 11 bases, and 5 bases lay between the germline ends. This CDR3 comprises 11 residues. From germline, CDR1 is MDHEN and CDR2 SYDVKM. The CDR3 DNA follows: TGTGCCAGCAGTTTATACGATGAGCTGTTTTTT. This gives the protein CASSLYDELFF.

The rearrangement joins TRBV19 to TRBJ2-7; maybe TRBD2 (5 bases). This CDR3 contains 14 residues. V lost 6 bases to trimming and J lost 0 bases, with 12 bases between them. The V gene's germline CDR1 is LNHDA and CDR2 SQIVND (reference sequence). CDR3 DNA sequence: TGTGCCAGTAGCTCATCTGGGAGCTCCTACGAGCAGTACTTC. Its protein is CASSSSGSSYEQYF.

In DNA form, the CDR3 reads TGTGCCAGTACCCCGGGGAGTTCAAACACCGGGGAGCTGTTTTTT. This sequence encodes CASTPGSSNTGELFF. The gene calls are TRBV19 and TRBJ2-2, with D possibly matching TRBD2 (5 bases). With 7 bases removed from V and 2 bases from J, the gap between germline ends came to 14 bases. The length of the CDR3 is 15 residues. Germline V gene data show CDR1 as LNHDA and CDR2 as SQIVND (reference sequence).

The chain combines TRBV5-6 with TRBJ1-5; D gene ambiguous. V was shortened by 5 bases and J by 4 bases, with 7 bases between the two germline ends. The CDR3 runs 12 residues. Germline V gene lookup returns CDR1 SGHDT and CDR2 YYEEEE. CDR3: CASSRINQPQHF. CDR3 nucleotide sequence: TGTGCCAGCAGTCGGATAAATCAGCCCCAGCATTTT.

This rearrangement joins TRBV5-1 to TRBJ2-2, with D unresolved. Trimming pared 5 bases from V and 2 bases from J, leaving 13 bases between. Germline CDR1 and CDR2: SGHRS and YFSETQ. CDR3 length: 15 residues. In DNA, the CDR3 is TGCGCCAGCAGATCCGAACGGAGCAACACCGGGGAGCTGTTTTTT. Amino acid sequence: CASRSERSNTGELFF.

In its sample, this clone was seen a few times. V and J are TRBV4-2 and TRBJ2-1; D gene ambiguous. Trimming took off 4 bases at V and 5 bases at J, with 12 bases between the two ends. Per germline, CDR1 LGHNA and CDR2 YNFKEQ. The CDR3 consists of 14 residues. CDR3 in amino acids: CASSRLDLDNEQFF. The CDR3 DNA sequence: TGTGCCAGCAGCCGACTCGACTTGGACAATGAGCAGTTCTTC.

V and J are TRBV4-3 and TRBJ1-1; no firm D call. V dropped 1 base and J dropped 3 bases, with 3 bases sitting between them. The CDR3 has 12 amino acids. Germline CDR1 LGHNA, CDR2 YSLEER. This chain's CDR3 is CASSQGHTEAFF. CDR3 nucleotide sequence: TGCGCCAGCAGCCAAGGGCACACTGAAGCTTTCTTT.

This clone was picked up one time. The V and J genes are TRBV15 and TRBJ2-3; 7 bases line up with TRBD2. V trimming: 4 bases; J trimming: 8 bases; junction bases outside the gene matches: 18. This CDR3 has 17 residues. Germline-derived CDR1 and CDR2 are LNHNV and YYDKDF (reference sequence). For the CDR3, the DNA is TGTGCCACCAGCATCCCCGGGACTATCGCGTCAGTCGGTACGCAGTATTTT. Translating it yields CATSIPGTIASVGTQYF.

V is TRBV2 and J is TRBJ1-5; tentatively, D is TRBD1 (5 bases). The CDR3 is 13 residues long. Per the germline V gene, CDR1 is SNHLY and CDR2 is FYNNEI. Trimming shortened V by 4 bases and J by 4 bases, and 8 bases separated the two germline ends. The CDR3 reads CASSAQGNQPQHF. The CDR3 DNA is TGTGCCAGCAGTGCTCAGGGAAATCAGCCCCAGCATTTT.

J is TRBJ1-5 and V is TRBV19; TRBD1 agrees at 7 bases. CDR3 size: 14 residues. Germline V gives CDR1 LNHDA, CDR2 SQIVND (reference sequence). V shed 7 bases and J 0 bases; nucleotides not matched to a gene: 3. CDR3 DNA: TGTGCCAGTAAGACAGGGAATAGCAATCAGCCCCAGCATTTT. It yields the protein CASKTGNSNQPQHF.

The V gene is TRBV19, the J gene TRBJ2-5, with D maybe TRBD1 (7 bases). The CDR3 loop spans 13 amino acids. Trimming pared 8 bases from V and 2 bases from J, leaving 12 bases between. Per the germline V gene, CDR1 is LNHDA and CDR2 is SQIVND (reference sequence). CDR3 amino acids: CASGGTAQETQYF. As DNA, the CDR3 is TGTGCCAGTGGGGGGACAGCTCAAGAGACCCAGTACTTC.

This clone was seen once. This chain connects TRBV18 to TRBJ1-3; a weak D match, TRBD1 (5 bases). The ends were cut back, 4 bases at V and 0 bases at J, with 13 bases in the middle. This CDR3 region has 16 residues. Germline-derived CDR1 and CDR2 are KGHSH and LQKENI. The CDR3 bases are TGTGCCAGCTCACAGACAGCGGCAACCTCTGGAAACACCATATATTTT. Translated, it gives CASSQTAATSGNTIYF.

The chain combines TRBV19 with TRBJ2-7; D is possibly TRBD1 or TRBD2 (5 bases each). V lost 4 bases, J lost 3 bases, and 13 bases lay in between. The CDR3 runs to 14 residues. CDR1 LNHDA and CDR2 SQIVND come from the germline V gene (reference sequence). In DNA form, the CDR3 reads TGTGCCAGTAGTAAGCGTGGGACCCTCTACGAGCAGTACTTC. This gives the protein CASSKRGTLYEQYF.

J is TRBJ1-1 and V is TRBV5-6; D is unresolved. V was shortened by 2 bases and J by 5 bases, with 10 bases between the two germline ends. The CDR3 is made up of 13 amino acids. The germline V gene has CDR1 SGHDT and CDR2 YYEEEE. CDR3 in DNA: TGTGCCAGCAGCTTTGGGGAAAGGACTGAAGCTTTCTTT. Translated, it gives CASSFGERTEAFF.

The chain joins TRBV25-1 to TRBJ2-4; 9 bases match TRBD1. Germline V gene lookup returns CDR1 MGHDK and CDR2 SYGVNS. Losses at the gene ends were 0 bases for V and 5 bases for J; bases not matched to a gene: 11. The length of the CDR3 is 18 residues. DNA of the CDR3: TGTGCCAGCAGTGAATATGGGGGACAGGGAGTAAGAGAAAACATTCAGTACTTC. Its protein is CASSEYGGQGVRENIQYF.